The 27 T cell receptor beta chains presented below share a single source sample, sequenced in a study of Ad26.COV2.S vaccination and SARS-CoV-2 variants (dated by TCRdb to 2020 to 2022). The library relied on the immunoSEQ multiplex PCR assay. Not all clones reach the TCRdb copy of this immuneACCESS table, which keeps in-frame sequences only. Checked studies attribute under half of the gap to unresolved V genes and leave the rest unexplained. Present in this sample are 430,000 or so clones, 90% of which were seen just once. 12% of the sample goes to the ten largest clones. The treatment or condition label for this specimen denotes: roughly 20 received Ad26.COV2.S at low or high dose, single or two shots; 5 received placebo; per-sample allocation not given. Repertoires of vaccine and placebo recipients were sequenced from samples collected on day 63 after the first injection. The starting material was peripheral blood, obtained in a trial of Ad26.COV2.S vaccine versus placebo. These receptors came from a person between 18 and 65 years old who received the Ad26.COV2.S COVID-19 vaccine or a placebo.

This chain joins TRBV5-1 and TRBJ2-3; TRBD2 matches 8 bases. This CDR3 has 16 amino acids. V lost 1 base and J lost 2; bases outside the gene matches: 6. Germline assignment: CDR1 SGHRS and CDR2 YFSETQ. The CDR3 loop reads CASSLLTSEDTDTQYF. CDR3 coding DNA: TGCGCCAGCAGCTTGCTGACTAGCGAGGACACAGATACGCAGTATTTT.

The chain couples TRBV4-3 to TRBJ2-7, with TRBD1 matching over 8 bases. The germline CDR1 and CDR2 sequences are LGHNA and YSLEER. V shed 0 bases, J shed 3 bases, and the junction held 13 bases outside the gene matches. The length of the CDR3 is 18 residues. As DNA, the CDR3 is TGCGCCAGCAGCCAAGATACCGAGGACAGGGATGGGGACTACGAGCAGTACTTC. Protein product: CASSQDTEDRDGDYEQYF.

The chain links TRBV4-1 to TRBJ2-7, with D possibly matching TRBD2 (5 bases). The CDR3 covers 15 residues. V lost 1 base and J 3 bases, leaving 13 bases between the germline ends. Germline V gene data show CDR1 as MGHRA and CDR2 as YSYEKL. CDR3 DNA sequence: TGCGCCAGCAGCCAAGCTTCGGGGAGAGGCTACGAGCAGTACTTC. It translates to CASSQASGRGYEQYF.

This clone was found once. This chain's CDR3 is CASSRDPPTSGANVLTF. The CDR3 nucleotides read TGCGCCAGCAGCCGGGACCCCCCCACGTCTGGGGCCAACGTCCTGACTTTC. The V and J genes are TRBV5-1 and TRBJ2-6; possibly TRBD1 or TRBD2 for D (5 bases each). The V end lost 4 bases, the J end lost 1 base, and 15 bases lay between the germline ends. The CDR3 has 17 amino acids. The germline gives CDR1 SGHRS, CDR2 YFSETQ.

The V gene is TRBV11-2, the J gene TRBJ1-1; the match to TRBD1 covers 7 bases. This CDR3 is 16 amino acids long. With V trimmed by 7 bases and J by 3 bases, 14 bases remained unmatched. Germline CDR1 reads SGHAT; CDR2 reads FQNNGV. The CDR3 DNA follows: TGTGCCAGCACCAGCCCAATGAACAGGGGAGACACTGAAGCTTTCTTT. This sequence encodes CASTSPMNRGDTEAFF.

Written as DNA, the CDR3 is TGTGCCATCAGGGAGGACAGGGGGACAGATACGCAGTATTTT. This encodes CAIREDRGTDTQYF. The chain carries TRBV10-3 and TRBJ2-3; 10 bases line up with TRBD1. The J segment lost 3 bases and the V segment lost 6 bases, leaving 3 bases of the junction unmatched. The CDR3 is made up of 14 amino acids. Germline CDR1 reads ENHRY; CDR2 reads SYGVKD.

The CDR3 spells CASSPGTGSNQPQHF. CDR3 nucleotide sequence: TGTGCCAGCTCACCCGGGACAGGGAGCAATCAGCCCCAGCATTTT. The rearrangement uses TRBV18 and TRBJ1-5; 9 bases map to TRBD1. The CDR3 consists of 15 residues. J was trimmed by 1 base and V by 3 bases; bases with no gene match: 1. From germline, CDR1 is KGHSH and CDR2 LQKENI.

The CDR3 DNA is TGCGCCAGCAGCTTTCCGGGAGGGCGGGACAATGAGCAGTTCTTC. Its translation is CASSFPGGRDNEQFF. The genes are TRBV5-1 and TRBJ2-1; 8 bases are a match to TRBD2. The ends lost 2 bases at V and 5 bases at J; junction bases unmatched: 6. The CDR3 extends over 15 amino acids. Germline V gene lookup returns CDR1 SGHRS and CDR2 YFSETQ.

The chain is built from TRBV7-9 and TRBJ2-5; 15 nucleotides agree with TRBD2. Losses at the gene ends were 5 bases for V and 5 bases for J; bases not matched to a gene: 3. CDR1 and CDR2 (germline): SEHNR, FQNEAQ (reference sequence). The CDR3 runs 15 residues. CDR3 nucleotides: TGTGCCAGCAGCCCAGGGACTAGCGGGGGGGAGACCCAGTACTTC. Amino acid sequence: CASSPGTSGGETQYF.

The genes are TRBV6-5 and TRBJ2-7, with 8 bases fitting TRBD1. Unmatched junction bases numbered 7, after V lost 5 bases and J lost 1 base. The CDR3 has 15 residues. The germline gives CDR1 MNHEY, CDR2 SVGAGI. CDR3 protein: CASSIGGQGSYEQYF. The CDR3 nucleotides are TGTGCCAGCAGTATCGGAGGACAGGGTTCCTACGAGCAGTACTTC.

This clone has a single count. The J gene is TRBJ1-6, the V gene TRBV14; no clear D gene. From germline, CDR1 is SGHDN and CDR2 FVKESK. CDR3 size: 13 residues. Trimming stripped 0 bases from V and 7 bases from J, with 4 bases between. The CDR3 spells CASSQETNSPLHF. In nucleotides, the CDR3 is TGTGCCAGCAGCCAAGAGACCAATTCACCCCTCCACTTT. Drawing the rest from reference TRBV14 and TRBJ1-6, the complete variable domain is EAGVTQFPSHSVIEKGQTVTLRCDPISGHDNLYWYRRVMGKEIKFLLHFVKESKQDESGMPNNRFLAERTGGTYSTLKVQPAELEDSGVYFCASSQETNSPLHFGNGTRLTVT.

This rearrangement joins TRBV5-1 to TRBJ2-7; the D is unclear. Trimming cost V 0 bases and J 6 bases, with 10 bases left between them. Germline CDR1 reads SGHRS; CDR2 reads YFSETQ. CDR3 length: 13 residues. In nucleotides, the CDR3 is TGCGCCAGCAGCTTGGACTCCGGGCGCGAGCAGTACTTC. This sequence encodes CASSLDSGREQYF.

The V call is TRBV12-3 or TRBV12-4, the J call TRBJ2-1, with D perhaps matching TRBD2 (5 bases). CDR3 length: 12 amino acids. Trimming took 2 bases from V and 14 from J, leaving 13 bases between them. The DNA of the CDR3 is TGTGCCAGCAGTTTATCTGGTTCGGAGGAGTTCTTC. Amino acids: CASSLSGSEEFF.

This clone came up once. The chain is built from TRBV6-5 and TRBJ2-3, with 8 bases identical to TRBD1. This CDR3 is 15 amino acids long. V shed 7 bases, J shed 2 bases, and the junction held 8 bases outside the gene matches. Germline CDR1 MNHEY, CDR2 SVGAGI. The CDR3 reads CASMDRATPTDTQYF. CDR3 bases: TGTGCCAGCATGGACAGGGCAACTCCCACAGATACGCAGTATTTT.

The chain carries TRBV4-2 and TRBJ1-1; unclear D gene. V was clipped by 4 bases and J by 0 bases, with 12 bases between them. The CDR3 consists of 15 residues. The V gene's germline CDR1 is LGHNA and CDR2 YNFKEQ. The CDR3 coding sequence is TGTGCCAGCAGCCTCGAAGGGAGCTTGAACACTGAAGCTTTCTTT. It translates to CASSLEGSLNTEAFF.

This chain joins TRBV19 and TRBJ1-2, with a possible D match to TRBD1 (5 bases). Per germline, CDR1 LNHDA and CDR2 SQIVND (reference sequence). V shed 7 bases and J shed 2 bases, with 17 bases lying between them. The CDR3 sequence is 15 residues long. The CDR3 DNA sequence: TGTGCCAGTAACCCCCAGGGCAGTTTCAACTATGGCTACACCTTC. Translating gives CASNPQGSFNYGYTF.

The chain recombines TRBV27 with TRBJ2-3, with a possible D match to TRBD2 (6 bases). Germline V gene lookup returns CDR1 MNHEY and CDR2 SMNVEV (reference sequence). The CDR3 is 15 amino acids. V lost 4 bases to trimming and J lost 0 bases, with 11 bases between them. The chain's CDR3 is CASSWGTSSTDTQYF. The CDR3 nucleotides are TGTGCCAGCAGTTGGGGGACTTCTAGCACAGATACGCAGTATTTT.

This clone appeared many times. The chain is built from TRBV2 and TRBJ2-7; the D call may be TRBD1 or TRBD2 (7 bases each). CDR1 and CDR2 (germline): SNHLY, FYNNEI. Trimming removed 8 bases from V and 4 bases from J, with 12 bases in between. The CDR3 covers 12 residues. CDR3 sequence (DNA): TGTGCCAGCCTTCAGGGGGGGTACGAGCAGTACTTC. Protein product: CASLQGGYEQYF.

The V call is TRBV19, the J call TRBJ2-7, with D possibly TRBD1 on 5 matching bases. Germline V gene sequence: CDR1 LNHDA, CDR2 SQIVND (reference sequence). The V gene lost 7 bases and the J gene lost 2 bases, with 15 bases spanning the gap. The CDR3 is made up of 14 amino acids. The CDR3 DNA reads TGTGCCAGTATGCCCCGCGCAGGGACCTACGAGCAGTACTTC. It translates to CASMPRAGTYEQYF.

V is TRBV5-5 and J is TRBJ1-5, with D possibly matching TRBD1 (6 bases). Germline CDR1 SGHKS, CDR2 YYEKEE (reference sequence). The CDR3 has 15 amino acids. Trimming took off 0 bases at V and 6 bases at J, with 13 bases between the two ends. This chain's CDR3 is CASSLGQGLGQPQHF. The CDR3 nucleotides are TGTGCCAGCAGCTTGGGGCAGGGGTTAGGTCAGCCCCAGCATTTT.

The chain links TRBV6-5 to TRBJ1-2; TRBD1 agrees at 11 bases. Germline CDR1 is MNHEY and CDR2 is SVGAGI. This CDR3 region has 16 residues. The V and J ends lost 0 bases and 8 bases, in that order; junction bases with no gene match: 8. The CDR3 DNA is TGTGCCAGCAGTTACTCCGTAGGACAGGGGGCGAAAGGCTACACCTTC. Its translation is CASSYSVGQGAKGYTF.

CDR3 in amino acids: CASSTEQGFNEKLFF. CDR3 bases: TGTGCCAGTAGTACCGAACAGGGGTTTAATGAAAAACTGTTTTTT. The chain is built from TRBV19 and TRBJ1-4, with 7 bases identical to TRBD1. The CDR3 loop spans 15 amino acids. Trimming removed 4 bases from V and 4 bases from J; junction bases left unmatched: 6. Per germline, CDR1 LNHDA and CDR2 SQIVND (reference sequence).

On this clone: The sample contains more than one DNA sequence encoding this CDR3. The rearrangement uses TRBV18 and TRBJ2-5; D may be TRBD2 (5 bases). The germline gives CDR1 KGHSH, CDR2 LQKENI. V was cut by 5 bases and J by 1 base, with 8 bases left in between. The CDR3 spans 13 residues. The CDR3 loop is CASSIRGQETQYF. CDR3 DNA: TGTGCCAGCTCAATCCGGGGCCAAGAGACCCAGTACTTC.

The chain carries TRBV29-1 and TRBJ2-7; 7 positions agree with TRBD2. Trimming cost V 1 base and J 3 bases; bases outside gene matches: 3. The CDR3 contains 13 residues. Germline lookup yields CDR1 SQVTM and CDR2 ANQGSEA. CDR3: CSVEVQRDYEQYF. The CDR3 nucleotides read TGCAGCGTTGAAGTGCAGCGGGACTACGAGCAGTACTTC.

V gene TRBV27 combines with J gene TRBJ2-6; D ambiguous. The germline CDR1 and CDR2 sequences are MNHEY and SMNVEV (reference sequence). V lost 3 bases and J lost 2, with 11 bases in between. The CDR3 extends over 16 amino acids. The DNA of the CDR3 is TGTGCCAGCAGTTTCCTCGAGGAGACTGGGGCCAACGTCCTGACTTTC. It codes for CASSFLEETGANVLTF.

This clone was observed a single time. The chain employs TRBV18 and TRBJ2-7; D might be TRBD1 (6 bases). This CDR3 has 16 amino acids. V was clipped by 3 bases and J by 3 bases, with 18 bases between them. The germline V gene encodes CDR1 KGHSH and CDR2 LQKENI. This CDR3 reads CASSPPWRQGHYEQYF. The CDR3 region has the DNA TGTGCCAGCTCACCCCCCTGGAGGCAGGGGCACTACGAGCAGTACTTC.

For this clone: Other DNA variants within this sample encode the same CDR3. This chain links TRBV19 with TRBJ2-5, with no clear D. Germline loops: CDR1 LNHDA, CDR2 SQIVND (reference sequence). The CDR3 consists of 13 residues. The V end lost 2 bases, the J end lost 4 bases, and 8 bases lay between the germline ends. The CDR3 DNA is TGTGCCAGTAGTATATCGGGCCGAGAGACCCAGTACTTC. It translates to CASSISGRETQYF.